This record concerns one TCR beta chain sequence. This specimen belongs to a study of blood T cell repertoires in COVID-19. Study in general: Acute and convalescent COVID-19 specimens originated in the United States, Italy and Spain.

This CDR3 has 19 residues. Germline CDR1 and CDR2: SGHRS and YFSETQ. V lost 4 bases to trimming and J lost 3 bases; unmatched junction nucleotides: 15. In the authors' workflow: Reference gene primers were amplified, and this amplification served to estimate nucleated cell counts. The repertoire was sequenced with immunoSEQ multiplex PCR; TCRdb's copy has only in-frame clones and lacks some. V and J calls and clone size are those listed in that table; D and trimming were worked out from the DNA. Of about 150,000 clones detected, roughly 80% appear once; the ten largest clones hold 25% to 35%. The chain has TRBV5-1 and TRBJ2-2, with 10 bases identical to TRBD1. This receptor was obtained from an older woman with acute or convalescent COVID-19. The sample was peripheral blood. As DNA, the CDR3 is TGCGCCAGCAGCCCAAGGGACAGGGGTGGCTCCTTGGACACCGGGGAGCTGTTTTTT. Protein sequence: CASSPRDRGGSLDTGELFF.